This is a list of T cell receptor beta chains from one sample in a study of cytomegalovirus exposure and HLA in healthy donors. Only in-frame clones appear in the TCRdb table, and some are missing; sequencing was by immunoSEQ multiplex PCR. The sample has approximately 92,000 clones; approximately 71% are singletons. The material sequenced was PBMCs. The receptors originated from a man in his fifties in good health and CMV-seronegative. Both conserved end residues are part of each CDR3. Fields, in order: J gene, V gene, clone size, D gene, CDR3 protein, CDR3 DNA. D genes are given only for firm matches. Clone size is given for some rows only: seen once, a few or many times, or a class if the clone is expanded.

>TRBJ2-5|TRBV19|few|TRBD1
CASADRAQETQYF
TGTGCCAGCGCCGACAGGGCACAAGAGACCCAGTACTTC
>TRBJ2-1|TRBV7-3|.|TRBD2
CASSLTSGIEQFF
TGTGCCAGCAGCTTAACTAGCGGGATTGAGCAGTTCTTC
>TRBJ1-2|TRBV6-5|.|.
CASSSSVNYGYTF
.
>TRBJ2-5|TRBV9|.|TRBD2
CASAVTSDKETQYF
TGTGCCAGCGCCGTTACTAGCGACAAAGAGACCCAGTACTTC
>TRBJ1-2|TRBV7-9|.|.
CASSYESIREDGYTF
TGTGCCAGCAGCTACGAATCGATACGAGAGGATGGCTACACCTTC
>TRBJ1-2|TRBV7-9|.|.
CASSFGGGGGYTF
TGTGCCAGCAGCTTTGGTGGCGGGGGTGGCTACACCTTC
>TRBJ2-1|TRBV5-8|.|TRBD2
CASSPSLAGGYYNEQFF
TGTGCCAGCAGCCCTTCACTAGCGGGGGGATACTACAATGAGCAGTTCTTC
>TRBJ2-3|TRBV11-2|.|.
CASSLRVFTDTQYF
TGTGCCAGCAGCCTCCGGGTCTTCACAGATACGCAGTATTTT
>TRBJ1-2|TRBV9|once|.
CASSRGGSGYGYTF
TGTGCCAGCAGCCGGGGGGGCTCGGGCTATGGCTACACCTTC
>TRBJ2-2|TRBV30|.|TRBD1
CACWDRGAGANTGELFF
TGTGCCTGCTGGGACAGGGGGGCCGGAGCGAACACCGGGGAGCTGTTTTTT
>TRBJ2-2|TRBV5-1|few|.
CASSLGQNTGELFF
TGCGCCAGCAGCTTGGGGCAGAACACCGGGGAGCTGTTTTTT
>TRBJ2-1|TRBV7-3|.|.
CASSPEDYNEQFF
TGTGCCAGCAGCCCCGAGGACTACAATGAGCAGTTCTTC
>TRBJ2-3|TRBV5-6|.|.
CASTLLQGSTDTQYF
TGTGCCAGCACCCTACTACAGGGAAGCACAGATACGCAGTATTTT
>TRBJ2-7|TRBV11-1|.|.
CASSKAGRLYEQYF
TGTGCCAGCAGCAAGGCGGGGAGACTCTACGAGCAGTACTTC
>TRBJ1-2|TRBV18|.|.
CASSPPRRLYGYTF
TGTGCCAGCTCACCACCGCGGAGGCTCTATGGCTACACCTTC
>TRBJ1-1|TRBV7-8|few|TRBD1
CASSLGGGWNTEAFF
TGTGCCAGCAGCTTAGGAGGGGGCTGGAACACTGAAGCTTTCTTT
>TRBJ1-6|TRBV4-3|.|.
CASSQEAGFLYNSPLHF
TGCGCCAGCAGCCAAGAGGCAGGGTTTCTCTATAATTCACCCCTCCACTTT
>TRBJ2-1|TRBV5-4|.|TRBD2
CASSRGTSGVYNEQFF
TGTGCCAGCAGCAGAGGGACTAGCGGAGTGTACAATGAGCAGTTCTTC
>TRBJ1-1|TRBV4-3|few|.
CASSQDSRGRTEAFF
TGCGCCAGCAGCCAAGATAGCAGGGGACGGACTGAAGCTTTCTTT
>TRBJ2-5|TRBV15|.|.
CATSREGQQETQYF
TGTGCCACCAGCAGAGAGGGGCAGCAAGAGACCCAGTACTTC
>TRBJ2-7|TRBV2|.|TRBD1
CAITGQGSSYEQYF
TGTGCCATCACCGGACAGGGGAGCTCCTACGAGCAGTACTTC
>TRBJ2-5|TRBV30|.|TRBD1
CAWGTGVKETQYF
TGTGCCTGGGGGACAGGGGTAAAAGAGACCCAGTACTTC
>TRBJ1-2|TRBV4-2|.|.
CASSLGRLYYGYTF
TGTGCCAGCAGCCTTGGGAGATTGTACTATGGCTACACCTTC
>TRBJ1-2|TRBV7-2|few|TRBD1
CASSLRTGLTGYTF
TGTGCCAGCAGCCTAAGGACAGGGTTGACTGGCTACACCTTC
>TRBJ2-1|TRBV7-3|.|.
CASSLTPRGNEQFF
TGTGCCAGCAGCTTAACCCCGAGAGGAAATGAGCAGTTCTTC
>TRBJ2-7|TRBV29-1|.|.
CSVEQYYEQYF
TGCAGCGTTGAACAGTACTACGAGCAGTACTTC
>TRBJ1-1|TRBV7-2|.|.
CASSLDSSGSGTEAFF
TGTGCCAGCAGCTTAGACTCCAGTGGGTCGGGCACTGAAGCTTTCTTT
>TRBJ1-5|TRBV5-1|once|.
CASSEGLNQPQHF
TGCGCCAGCAGCGAGGGACTCAATCAGCCCCAGCATTTT
>TRBJ2-3|TRBV4-2|.|TRBD2
CASSSWGGKRDTQYF
TGTGCCAGCAGCTCTTGGGGAGGGAAAAGAGATACGCAGTATTTT
>TRBJ2-3|TRBV15|.|.
CASKTGSETDTQYF
TGTGCCTCCAAGACGGGGAGTGAGACAGATACGCAGTATTTT
>TRBJ1-4|TRBV5-8|.|TRBD1
CASSVTGFATNEKLFF
TGTGCCAGCAGCGTGACAGGGTTTGCAACTAATGAAAAACTGTTTTTT
>TRBJ2-1|TRBV9|.|.
CASSVASSYNEQFF
TGTGCCAGCAGCGTAGCGAGCTCCTACAATGAGCAGTTCTTC
>TRBJ2-3|TRBV28|.|.
CASSRTDTQYF
TGTGCCAGCAGCAGGACAGATACGCAGTATTTT
>TRBJ2-7|TRBV9|.|TRBD2
CASSALAGSSYEQYF
TGTGCCAGCAGCGCACTAGCGGGGAGCTCCTACGAGCAGTACTTC
>TRBJ2-5|TRBV19|.|.
CASSIGGSHMKTQYF
TGTGCCAGTAGTATTGGAGGTTCCCATATGAAGACCCAGTACTTC
>TRBJ1-2|TRBV5-1|.|.
CASSLGSGKDGYTF
TGCGCCAGCAGCTTGGGTTCGGGAAAAGATGGCTACACCTTC